What follows describes a single T cell receptor (beta chain). Its antigen target is currently unknown. Per-nucleotide qualities are absent, and no much larger clonotype sits a single base away. Other DNA sequences within the sample encode an identical CDR3. The data derive from a study of blood T cell repertoires in COVID-19 (dated by TCRdb to between 2020 and 2021). Background on the whole study: Samples from collaborators originated in the United States, Italy and Spain and spanned both the acute and convalescent phases of COVID-19. The material from the prospective study consisted of cDNA or gDNA derived from T cells, B-cell-depleted T cells, or PBMCs. Subjects who had been exposed to COVID-19, were actively infected with it, or had recovered from it provided the deeply sampled blood TCRbeta repertoires that made up the dataset. The repertoires were released in a freely available public database intended as a resource for research on the immune response to SARS-CoV-2. The samples were drawn from two sources: the first 160 participants of the ongoing ImmuneRACE study, and 1,200 or so subjects contributed by 6 global collaborators. A de-identified subject ID, COVID-19 status, age in years and sex were almost always included in the sample metadata. Where available, HLA class I and class II types were taken from metadata supplied by the sample provider and were not determined by assay-based typing.

The investigation overall reported the following: Clinical and demographic metadata were provided uncurated, with the amount varying by source and participant.

Clipping removes 5 bases from V and 2 bases from J, with 1 as the unmatched junction base count. The CDR3 holds 15 amino acids from the cysteine to the phenylalanine. Here the CDR3 DNA is all that survives: 45 bases in frame from base 1. CDR1 and CDR2, looked up from the germline V gene (reference sequence), are MNHEY and SMNVEV. TCRbeta CDR3 regions were amplified from genomic DNA by means of the immunoSEQ Assay, a bias-controlled multiplex PCR. As for the original processing: The number of nucleated cells in each sample was estimated by amplification of reference gene primers within the assay. To quantify the absolute abundance of each unique TCRbeta CDR3 rearrangement, sequence reads were collapsed and filtered. Productive Simpson clonality was computed per sample as the square root of Simpson's diversity index over productive rearrangements. In TCRdb, the immuneACCESS table is reduced to in-frame sequences with V and J assigned. These tables do not hold every clone; where another copy was compared, an unresolved V gene accounts for under half, and the others remain unexplained. D and trimming were read from the DNA, whereas the V and J calls and clone size are those reported in that table. The table for this sample lists roughly 260,000 clones; approximately 90% of them were counted only once. The ten largest clonotypes hold about 2.5% of the sample.

Enrolling through a virtual design, the prospective study's participants ranged in age from roughly 18 to 89 years and lived across some 22 United States geographic areas. To assign participants to cohorts, the prospective study relied on clinical history that participants themselves reported in a screening survey and a study questionnaire. In the prospective study, whole blood, serum and a nasopharyngeal or oropharyngeal swab were collected from each participant by mobile phlebotomists. Prospective study participants could optionally give additional blood draws and questionnaires over an approximately two-month period. Before DNA extraction, blood samples from the prospective study were shipped at room temperature or frozen.

The source of this sequence is a woman aged 25 to 45 with acute COVID-19. The source material was PBMCs or T cells enriched from blood (not recorded which). The rearrangement joined TRBV27 to TRBJ2-1, and TRBD2 matches 12 of the central bases. CDR3 loop: CASSLAGGPYNEQFF. The DNA sequence is TGTGCCAGCAGTCTAGCGGGGGGGCCCTACAATGAGCAGTTCTTC.